This T cell receptor beta chain was identified during a study of blood T cell repertoires in COVID-19. Study background: Spain, Italy and the United States supplied samples that represented acute and convalescent COVID-19. T cells, B-cell-depleted T cells, or PBMCs supplied cDNA or gDNA.

V trimming: 5 bases; J trimming: 5 bases; junction bases outside the gene matches: 7. The germline V gene has CDR1 LNHDA and CDR2 SQIVND (reference sequence). The CDR3 spans 14 residues. The assay was immunoSEQ multiplex PCR, and TCRdb's table has in-frame clones only and misses some. The data hold around 130,000 clones, with more than 75% observed a single time. The sequence was collected from a human donor in a cohort sampled during active COVID-19. The chain carries TRBV19 and TRBJ2-5, with 8 bases that match TRBD1. Sequenced input: peripheral blood. CDR3 nucleotides: TGTGCCAGTAGTTATAACAGGGGGTATGAGACCCAGTACTTC. This sequence encodes CASSYNRGYETQYF.